Presented here are 27 T cell receptor beta chains from one specimen sequenced in a study of a mutant IDH1 vaccine in newly diagnosed glioma. Sequencing was performed with immunoSEQ multiplex PCR; in TCRdb, only in-frame clones are kept and a portion is missing. The profile shows about 40,000 clones, roughly 89% of them singletons. Antigens for these TCRs are unknown. Time point given: week 11, during vaccination. Each dose delivered 300 ug of mutant IDH1 20-mer peptide subcutaneously with imiquimod. Sequences were derived from PBMCs, sampled from a glioma patient whose treatment included an IDH1 peptide vaccine. Receptor source: a man aged 35-49 years with glioma.

DNA of the CDR3: TGTGCCAGCAGCTTGGATACCGGGGAGCTGTTTTTT. This sequence encodes CASSLDTGELFF. The chain has TRBV5-6 and TRBJ2-2; D unresolved. CDR3 length equals 12 residues. Germline V gene lookup returns CDR1 SGHDT and CDR2 YYEEEE. V was trimmed by 0 bases and J by 5 bases, leaving 2 bases between them.

The chain links TRBV19 to TRBJ1-1, with D hard to call. Between the trimmed V and J ends, which lost 7 bases and 0 bases, there was a span of 9 bases. The CDR3 is 13 amino acids. CDR1 and CDR2 from the germline V gene are LNHDA and SQIVND (reference sequence). The CDR3 DNA is TGTGCCAGTAAGCAGGAAGTGAACACTGAAGCTTTCTTT. It encodes CASKQEVNTEAFF.

V gene TRBV5-1 combines with J gene TRBJ2-7; tentative D call: TRBD2 (6 bases). Trimming shortened V by 2 bases and J by 7 bases, and 13 bases separated the two germline ends. The CDR3 spans 13 residues. Germline V gene sequence: CDR1 SGHRS, CDR2 YFSETQ. CDR3 sequence (DNA): TGCGCCAGCAGCTTCAGACTAGAAGGGGAGCAGTACTTC. This gives the protein CASSFRLEGEQYF. The full variable domain, rest sourced from reference TRBV5-1 and TRBJ2-7, is KAGVTQTPRYLIKTRGQQVTLSCSPISGHRSVSWYQQTPGQGLQFLFEYFSETQRNKGNFPGRFSGRQFSNSRSEMNVSTLELGDSALYLCASSFRLEGEQYFGPGTRLTVT.

This chain links TRBV7-2 with TRBJ2-6, with D perhaps TRBD1 (5 bases). CDR3 length: 18 residues. Trimming took 0 bases from V and 4 from J, leaving 16 bases between them. Germline V gene sequence: CDR1 SGHTA, CDR2 FQGNSA. Written as DNA, the CDR3 is TGTGCCAGCAGCTTAGCGATAAGGGGCGCCCGGGGGGCCAACGTCCTGACTTTC. Protein sequence: CASSLAIRGARGANVLTF.

V usage is TRBV7-9 and J usage is TRBJ2-7; D remains unclear. Germline V gene lookup returns CDR1 SEHNR and CDR2 FQNEAQ (reference sequence). With 4 bases removed from V and 3 bases from J, the gap between germline ends came to 7 bases. The CDR3 is made up of 12 amino acids. CDR3 in amino acids: CASSSLYYEQYF. The DNA for the CDR3 is TGTGCCAGCAGCTCCCTTTACTACGAGCAGTACTTC.

This clone was observed a single time. In DNA form, the CDR3 reads TGTGCCAGCAGCCAAAGGGGGGGAGGGCCCTCCTACAATGAGCAGTTCTTC. Its protein product is CASSQRGGGPSYNEQFF. The chain uses TRBV4-2 and TRBJ2-1; D possibly corresponds to TRBD2 (7 bases). CDR3 size: 17 residues. Per germline, CDR1 LGHNA and CDR2 YNFKEQ. Trimming pared 2 bases from V and 0 bases from J, leaving 14 bases between.

Comment on this clone: The conserved phenylalanine or tryptophan is not found at the CDR3 terminus, so this likely reflects a read error. No DNA is shown, since the ends of the CDR3 on it are uncertain; the CDR3 is the one TCRdb lists. The chain carries TRBV6-9 and TRBJ2-7; the table's D call, TRBD2, has no DNA check behind it. Germline values: CDR1 MNHGY, CDR2 SVAAGI. The CDR3 region is 10 residues in length, termini included. The CDR3 region is CASRILWGVI.

V is TRBV4-2 and J is TRBJ2-1; a possible D gene is TRBD2 (5 bases). The CDR3 is made up of 14 amino acids. Germline V CDR1 and CDR2: LGHNA, YNFKEQ. V was pared by 0 bases and J by 2 bases, with 5 bases between. The CDR3 nucleotides are TGTGCCAGCAGCCAAGAGGGAGCCTACAATGAGCAGTTCTTC. It codes for CASSQEGAYNEQFF.

V and J are TRBV5-6 and TRBJ2-2; D not certain. Germline lookup yields CDR1 SGHDT and CDR2 YYEEEE. V was pared by 3 bases and J by 6 bases, with 6 bases between. This CDR3 contains 12 residues. The CDR3 DNA sequence: TGTGCCAGCAGCTCGTACTCCGGGGAGCTGTTTTTT. This translates into CASSSYSGELFF.

This clone was detected once. The J gene is TRBJ2-2, the V gene TRBV6-5; possibly TRBD1 or TRBD2 for D (5 bases each). V was pared by 2 bases and J by 6 bases, with 16 bases between. The CDR3 contains 16 residues. Germline V gene sequence: CDR1 MNHEY, CDR2 SVGAGI. The CDR3 spells CASSYAVGERAGELFF. The CDR3 DNA sequence: TGTGCCAGCAGTTACGCGGTAGGGGAGCGCGCCGGGGAGCTGTTTTTT.

This sequence joins TRBV4-3 and TRBJ2-1, with 11 bases that match TRBD2. The V segment lost 0 bases and the J segment 9 bases; nucleotides outside the gene matches: 7. The germline V gene has CDR1 LGHNA and CDR2 YSLEER. The CDR3 has 16 residues. CDR3 in amino acids: CASSQDLAGGRGEQFF. The CDR3 nucleotides are TGCGCCAGCAGCCAAGATCTAGCGGGAGGCCGGGGTGAGCAGTTCTTC.

This rearrangement joins TRBV19 to TRBJ1-5; no clear D gene. Trimming removed 10 bases at V and 0 bases at J, with 13 bases between. The CDR3 consists of 14 residues. Germline V gene data show CDR1 as LNHDA and CDR2 as SQIVND (reference sequence). The CDR3: CATRRPYSNQPQHF. The CDR3 DNA reads TGTGCCACCCGGCGACCCTATAGCAATCAGCCCCAGCATTTT.

This clone occurred a few times. The chain carries TRBV15 and TRBJ2-2; TRBD2 might be the D (6 bases). Trimming pared 3 bases from V and 5 bases from J, leaving 13 bases between. This CDR3 has 15 amino acids. Per the germline V gene, CDR1 is LNHNV and CDR2 is YYDKDF (reference sequence). The CDR3 DNA is TGTGCCACCAGCAGGGGGGACGGGAGTACCGGGGAGCTGTTTTTT. This gives the protein CATSRGDGSTGELFF.

The chain links TRBV5-1 to TRBJ2-2, with a possible D match to TRBD2 (5 bases). The CDR3 is made up of 13 amino acids. V lost 0 bases to trimming and J lost 5 bases, with 5 bases between them. CDR1 and CDR2 from the germline V gene are SGHRS and YFSETQ. This CDR3 is CASSLGGTGELFF. CDR3 sequence (DNA): TGCGCCAGCAGCTTGGGAGGGACCGGGGAGCTGTTTTTT.

The CDR3, as DNA: TGTGCCAGCAGTTTTTGGGATGAGCAGTTCTTC. It specifies CASSFWDEQFF. The chain links TRBV27 to TRBJ2-1, with D hard to call. The CDR3 runs to 11 residues. Trimming removed 3 bases from V and 8 bases from J, with 5 bases in between. In germline, CDR1 is MNHEY, CDR2 SMNVEV (reference sequence).

The chain is built from TRBV5-4 and TRBJ2-3; 12 positions agree with TRBD2. J gave up 2 bases and V 1 base, and 8 bases lay outside the gene matches. CDR1 is SGHNT, CDR2 YYREEE, per germline (reference sequence). This CDR3 region has 18 residues. The CDR3 protein is CASSLRLAGAGLTDTQYF. The CDR3 DNA reads as TGTGCCAGCAGCTTGCGACTAGCGGGAGCTGGGCTCACAGATACGCAGTATTTT.

This clone was counted only a few times. The V call is TRBV7-2, the J call TRBJ2-2; TRBD2 agrees at 10 bases. Germline values: CDR1 SGHTA, CDR2 FQGNSA. The trim removed 1 base at V and 1 base at J, leaving 3 bases unmatched. The CDR3 extends over 17 amino acids. The CDR3 DNA reads TGTGCCAGCAGCTTAGGTTTAGCGGGAGGGAACACCGGGGAGCTGTTTTTT. Its protein product is CASSLGLAGGNTGELFF.

This chain connects TRBV27 to TRBJ2-3; the match to TRBD2 covers 14 bases. After removal of 4 bases from V and 6 bases from J, the junction contained 6 bases not matched to a gene. The germline V gene has CDR1 MNHEY and CDR2 SMNVEV (reference sequence). The length of the CDR3 is 16 residues. The CDR3 spells CASSSGLAGVYDTQYF. The CDR3 coding sequence is TGTGCCAGCAGTTCGGGACTAGCGGGAGTATACGATACGCAGTATTTT.

The rearrangement links TRBV7-2 to TRBJ1-1; D is unclear. Germline CDR1 reads SGHTA; CDR2 reads FQGNSA. The V end lost 4 bases, the J end lost 7 bases, and 10 bases lay between the germline ends. This CDR3 region has 12 residues. The CDR3 coding sequence is TGTGCCAGCAGCTCCCTCGGGAGTGAAGCTTTCTTT. Amino acid sequence: CASSSLGSEAFF.

V is TRBV2 and J is TRBJ2-7; D remains ambiguous. Germline loops: CDR1 SNHLY, CDR2 FYNNEI. The CDR3 consists of 13 residues. V lost 3 bases and J 7 bases, leaving 13 bases between the germline ends. CDR3 sequence reads: CASSDARNGEQYF. The CDR3 nucleotides read TGTGCCAGCAGTGACGCAAGGAACGGGGAGCAGTACTTC.

Only a few counts were recorded for this clone. CDR3 sequence reads: CASSLSTEAFF. The CDR3, as DNA: TGTGCCAGCAGCCTCAGCACTGAAGCTTTCTTT. The chain joins TRBV4-2 to TRBJ1-1; unclear D gene. V was trimmed by 4 bases and J by 4 bases, leaving 4 bases between them. The CDR3 has 11 residues. CDR1 and CDR2 from the germline V gene are LGHNA and YNFKEQ.

This clone was observed a single time. The J gene is TRBJ2-7, the V gene TRBV5-1; 13 bases fit TRBD2. From germline, CDR1 is SGHRS and CDR2 YFSETQ. The trim removed 4 bases at V and 3 bases at J, leaving 4 bases unmatched. The CDR3 is made up of 15 amino acids. CDR3 in DNA: TGCGCCAGCAGCATCGGACTAGCGGGAGACTACGAGCAGTACTTC. This codes for CASSIGLAGDYEQYF.

This CDR3 is CASKPGTRATGELFF. CDR3 sequence (DNA): TGTGCCAGTAAACCCGGGACTAGAGCCACCGGGGAGCTGTTTTTT. The chain joins TRBV19 to TRBJ2-2; TRBD2 agrees at 8 bases. CDR1 and CDR2 from the germline V gene are LNHDA and SQIVND (reference sequence). Unmatched junction bases numbered 8, after V lost 7 bases and J lost 4 bases. The CDR3 loop spans 15 amino acids.

This chain links TRBV5-6 with TRBJ1-1, with D tentatively TRBD1 (6 bases). Looked up from germline, CDR1 is SGHDT and CDR2 is YYEEEE. This CDR3 is 15 amino acids long. Trimming removed 2 bases at V and 5 bases at J, with 16 bases between. Written as DNA, the CDR3 is TGTGCCAGCAGCTTATTGGGCAGGGGTGGTACTGAAGCTTTCTTT. This translates into CASSLLGRGGTEAFF.

CDR3 in amino acids: CASSRGWETQYF. The CDR3 nucleotides are TGTGCCAGTAGTCGGGGTTGGGAGACCCAGTACTTC. The chain is built from TRBV19 and TRBJ2-5, with a possible D match to TRBD2 (5 bases). The ends were cut back, 5 bases at V and 5 bases at J, with 9 bases in the middle. This CDR3 comprises 12 residues. The germline gives CDR1 LNHDA, CDR2 SQIVND (reference sequence).

The count of this clone is one. The rearrangement links TRBV11-1 to TRBJ2-1; possibly TRBD2 for D (6 bases). CDR1 and CDR2 from the germline V gene are SGHAT and FQDESV (reference sequence). The CDR3 sequence is 15 residues long. The V and J ends lost 5 bases and 1 base respectively, with 12 bases between them. CDR3 DNA: TGTGCCAGCAGCCCGTTAGCGGTGTCCTACAATGAGCAGTTCTTC. Translated: CASSPLAVSYNEQFF.

In nucleotides, the CDR3 is TGTGCCAGCAGTTACCGCTCCCGGCAGTTCTTC. Protein: CASSYRSRQFF. This chain connects TRBV6-5 to TRBJ2-1; no clear D gene. From germline, CDR1 is MNHEY and CDR2 SVGAGI. V lost 2 bases and J lost 12, with 8 bases in between. The CDR3 contains 11 residues.